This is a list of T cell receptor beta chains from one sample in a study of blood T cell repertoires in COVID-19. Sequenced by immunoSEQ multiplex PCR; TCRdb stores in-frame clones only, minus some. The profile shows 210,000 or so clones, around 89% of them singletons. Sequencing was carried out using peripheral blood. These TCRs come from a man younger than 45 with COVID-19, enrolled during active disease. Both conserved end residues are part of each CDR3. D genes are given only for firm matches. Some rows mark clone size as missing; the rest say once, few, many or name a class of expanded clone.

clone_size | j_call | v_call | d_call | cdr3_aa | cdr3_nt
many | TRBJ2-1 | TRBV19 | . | CASKRSEEISNEQFF | TGTGCCAGTAAACGGAGTGAGGAGATCTCCAATGAGCAGTTCTTC
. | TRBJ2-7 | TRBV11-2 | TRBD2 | CASSLGRLAGAEQYF | TGTGCCAGCAGCTTAGGCCGACTAGCGGGAGCTGAGCAGTACTTC
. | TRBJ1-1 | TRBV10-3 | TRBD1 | CATAPGQGNTEAFF | TGTGCCACCGCCCCCGGACAGGGAAACACTGAAGCTTTCTTT
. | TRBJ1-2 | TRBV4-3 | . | CASSQVERKGVDGYTF | TGCGCCAGCAGCCAAGTGGAGAGGAAGGGAGTGGATGGCTACACCTTC
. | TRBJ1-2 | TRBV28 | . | CASRPSFLTNYGYTF | TGTGCCAGCAGGCCGTCCTTCCTAACTAACTATGGCTACACCTTC
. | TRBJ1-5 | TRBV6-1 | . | CASSERGELLHQPQHF | TGTGCCAGCAGTGAAAGAGGAGAACTTCTACATCAGCCCCAGCATTTT
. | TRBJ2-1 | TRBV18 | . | CASSPIEALGNNEQFF | TGTGCCAGCTCGCCGATAGAGGCCCTCGGGAACAATGAGCAGTTCTTC
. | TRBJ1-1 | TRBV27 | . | CASSFSGLATEAFF | TGTGCCAGCAGTTTCTCGGGTTTGGCCACTGAAGCTTTCTTT
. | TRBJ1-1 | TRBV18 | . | CASSPAISNAEAFF | TGTGCCAGCTCACCAGCCATCTCTAATGCTGAAGCTTTCTTT
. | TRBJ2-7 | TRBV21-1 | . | CASSFKGTGNEQYF | TGTGCCAGCAGTTTTAAAGGGACAGGAAATGAGCAGTACTTC
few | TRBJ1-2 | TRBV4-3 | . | CASSQGRDWSFYGYTF | TGCGCCAGCAGCCAAGGCAGGGACTGGAGTTTCTATGGCTACACCTTC
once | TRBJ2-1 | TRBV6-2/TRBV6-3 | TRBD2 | CASSYHDSGRVVDEQFF | TGTGCCAGCAGTTATCACGACAGCGGGAGGGTAGTCGATGAGCAGTTCTTC
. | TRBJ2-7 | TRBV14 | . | CASSRRQGHEQYF | TGTGCCAGCAGCCGCAGGCAGGGTCACGAGCAGTACTTC
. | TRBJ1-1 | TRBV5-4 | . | CASSLVGGMNTEAFF | TGTGCCAGCAGCTTGGTGGGGGGGATGAACACTGAAGCTTTCTTT
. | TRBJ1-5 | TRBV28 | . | CASSPLRGGRQPQHF | TGTGCCAGCAGTCCCCTCAGGGGTGGAAGACAGCCCCAGCATTTT
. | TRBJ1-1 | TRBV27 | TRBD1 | CASGFDRVRNTEAFF | TGTGCCAGCGGATTTGACAGGGTCCGGAACACTGAAGCTTTCTTT
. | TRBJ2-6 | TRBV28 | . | CASKGLSSGANVLTF | TGTGCCAGCAAGGGACTTTCCTCTGGGGCCAACGTCCTGACTTTC
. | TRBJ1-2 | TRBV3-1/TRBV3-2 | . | CASSQEGLNYGYTF | TGTGCCAGCAGCCAAGAGGGACTGAACTATGGCTACACCTTC
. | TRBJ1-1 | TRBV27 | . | CASSLATSSTEAFF | TGTGCCAGCAGTTTGGCGACTAGCAGCACTGAAGCTTTCTTT
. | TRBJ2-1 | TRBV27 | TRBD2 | CASSSGLAGDHEQFF | TGTGCCAGCAGTTCCGGACTAGCGGGAGACCATGAGCAGTTCTTC
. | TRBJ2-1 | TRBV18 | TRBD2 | CASSPASSGAYNEQFF | TGTGCCAGCTCACCGGCTTCGAGCGGGGCTTACAATGAGCAGTTCTTC
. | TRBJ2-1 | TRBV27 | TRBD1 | CASSTLPTGYNEQFF | TGTGCCAGCAGTACCTTACCGACAGGGTACAATGAGCAGTTCTTC
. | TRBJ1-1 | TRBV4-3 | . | CASSSRPGTEAFF | TGCGCCAGCAGCAGCCGACCGGGGACTGAAGCTTTCTTT
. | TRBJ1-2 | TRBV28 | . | CASSSDSPGQGPINYGYTF | TGTGCCAGCAGTTCCGATTCACCGGGACAAGGACCCATTAACTATGGCTACACCTTC
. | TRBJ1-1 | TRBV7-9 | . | CASSLVQGPNTEAFF | TGTGCCAGCAGCTTAGTACAGGGACCGAACACTGAAGCTTTCTTT
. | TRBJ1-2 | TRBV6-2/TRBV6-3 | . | CASSYGRGAGYTF | TGTGCCAGCAGTTACGGCAGGGGTGCTGGCTACACCTTC
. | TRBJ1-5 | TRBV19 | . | CASSKRGGPQHF | TGTGCCAGTAGCAAGAGGGGAGGGCCCCAGCATTTT
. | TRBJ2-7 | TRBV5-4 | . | CASSLGTTISYEQYF | TGTGCCAGCAGCTTGGGGACAACTATATCCTACGAGCAGTACTTC
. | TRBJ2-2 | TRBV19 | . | CASSIDRTGRSTGELFF | TGTGCCAGTAGTATAGATCGAACAGGGAGATCGACCGGGGAGCTGTTTTTT
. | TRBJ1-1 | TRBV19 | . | CASSIARENTEAFF | TGTGCCAGTAGTATCGCTCGGGAGAACACTGAAGCTTTCTTT
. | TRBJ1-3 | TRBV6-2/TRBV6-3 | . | CASSYSSGNTIYF | TGTGCCAGCAGTTATTCGTCCGGAAACACCATATATTTT
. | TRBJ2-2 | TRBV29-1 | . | CSVELTAGELFF | TGCAGCGTCGAGCTTACGGCCGGGGAGCTGTTTTTT
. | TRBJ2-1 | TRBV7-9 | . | CASDLGGNEQFF | TGTGCCAGCGACCTAGGGGGCAATGAGCAGTTCTTC
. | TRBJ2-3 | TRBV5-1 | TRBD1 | CASSVGQGPQYF | TGCGCCAGCAGCGTGGGACAGGGCCCGCAGTATTTT
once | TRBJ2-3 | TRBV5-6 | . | CASSLAEGATQYF | TGTGCCAGCAGCTTGGCGGAGGGGGCTACGCAGTATTTT
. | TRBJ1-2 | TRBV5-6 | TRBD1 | CASSLGTGFGKYYGYTF | TGTGCCAGCAGCTTGGGGACAGGGTTTGGAAAATACTATGGCTACACCTTC
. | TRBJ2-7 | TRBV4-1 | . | CASSQGLELYEQYF | TGCGCCAGCAGCCAAGGACTGGAACTTTACGAGCAGTACTTC
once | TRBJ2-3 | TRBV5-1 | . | CASSTQPLQDTQYF | TGCGCCAGCAGCACCCAGCCTCTACAGGATACGCAGTATTTT
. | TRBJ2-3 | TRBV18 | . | CASSPSLTSTDTQYF | TGTGCCAGCTCACCCTCCCTGACTAGCACAGATACGCAGTATTTT
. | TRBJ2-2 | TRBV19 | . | CASSIGRGIGDTGELFF | TGTGCCAGTAGTATAGGACGGGGAATAGGCGACACCGGGGAGCTGTTTTTT
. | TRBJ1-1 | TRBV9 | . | CASSALWATEAFF | TGTGCCAGCAGCGCCCTTTGGGCCACTGAAGCTTTCTTT
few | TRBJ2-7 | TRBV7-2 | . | CASTFRGQTYEQYF | TGTGCCAGCACCTTCAGGGGCCAAACCTACGAGCAGTACTTC
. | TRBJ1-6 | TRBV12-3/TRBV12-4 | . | CASTEVSNSPLHF | TGTGCCAGCACCGAAGTCAGTAATTCACCCCTCCACTTT
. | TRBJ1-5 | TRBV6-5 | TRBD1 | CASSPGQGRIQPQHF | TGTGCCAGCAGTCCGGGACAGGGGAGAATTCAGCCCCAGCATTTT
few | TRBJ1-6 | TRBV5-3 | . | CARSLGPRFWCERSPLHF | TGTGCCAGAAGCTTGGGCCCACGCTTTTGGTGCGAACGTTCACCCCTCCACTTT
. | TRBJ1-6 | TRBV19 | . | CASSIRRGGRSSYNSPLHF | TGTGCCAGTAGTATTCGTCGCGGAGGCAGGAGCTCCTATAATTCACCCCTCCACTTT
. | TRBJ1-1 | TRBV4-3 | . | CASSQDLPTASLNTEAFF | TGCGCCAGCAGCCAAGATCTACCTACAGCTTCCTTGAACACTGAAGCTTTCTTT
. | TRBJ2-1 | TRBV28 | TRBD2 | CASSLEPGLGFGEQFF | TGTGCCAGCAGTTTGGAACCGGGACTAGGGTTTGGTGAGCAGTTCTTC
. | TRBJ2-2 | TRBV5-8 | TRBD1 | CASSLRQGGTNTGELFF | TGTGCCAGCAGCTTAAGACAGGGGGGAACGAACACCGGGGAGCTGTTTTTT
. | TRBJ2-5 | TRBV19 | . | CASGYSAQETQYF | TGTGCCAGTGGGTACAGTGCTCAAGAGACCCAGTACTTC
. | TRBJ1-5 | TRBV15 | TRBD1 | CATRGGNGQPQHF | TGTGCCACCAGAGGGGGCAACGGGCAGCCCCAGCATTTT
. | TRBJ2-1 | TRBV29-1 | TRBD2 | CSVARPAGSSGGLYNEQFF | TGCAGCGTTGCACGGCCAGCAGGTAGTTCGGGAGGCCTCTACAATGAGCAGTTCTTC
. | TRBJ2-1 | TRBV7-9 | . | CASSLARQDNEQFF | TGTGCCAGCAGCTTAGCGCGACAGGACAATGAGCAGTTCTTC
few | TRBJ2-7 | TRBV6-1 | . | CASSEARAYEQYF | TGTGCCAGCAGTGAAGCCCGAGCCTACGAGCAGTACTTC
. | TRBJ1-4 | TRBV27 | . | CASSLKGVGEKLFF | TGTGCCAGCAGTTTAAAAGGGGTGGGAGAAAAACTGTTTTTT
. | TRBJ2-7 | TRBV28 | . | CASSLYGEQYF | TGTGCCAGCAGCCTATATGGCGAGCAGTACTTC
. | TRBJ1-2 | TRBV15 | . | CATSRDIKGEVGF | TGTGCCACCAGCAGAGATATTAAGGGGGAAGTAGGCTTC
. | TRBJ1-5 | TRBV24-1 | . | CATSDTTGYSNQPQHF | TGTGCCACCAGTGACACGACAGGCTATAGCAATCAGCCCCAGCATTTT
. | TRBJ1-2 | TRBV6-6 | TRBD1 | CASIRAVEGAYYGYTF | TGTGCCAGCATAAGGGCAGTTGAGGGGGCATACTATGGCTACACCTTC